This T cell receptor (beta chain) was identified during a study of blood T cells in healthy people across ages. This clonotype showed up just a few times. This CDR3 region has 15 residues. Looked up from germline, CDR1 is SNHLY and CDR2 is FYNNEI. Primed by a sample-barcoded 5' primer and a J-beta primer mix, a second PCR proceeded for 7 to 11 cycles. Each CDR3 protein gets one entry after TCRdb re-called the 5' RACE reads with MiXCR. The table lists around 800,000 distinct CDR3 sequences, around half of them singletons. Sequencing was performed on blood. The V call is TRBV2, the J call TRBJ2-5; perhaps TRBD1 as D (6 bases). The end of the DNA is better explained by TRBJ2-7, so the J call may be wrong. The TCR sequence derives from an elderly man in good health. CDR3 protein: CASSDPQTGYYEQYF. The CDR3 DNA sequence: TGTGCCAGCAGTGACCCCCAGACAGGTTATTACGAGCAGTACTTC.